This T cell receptor beta chain was captured in a study of monozygotic twins with inflammatory bowel disease. Around 3,600 ng of total RNA went into each TCR library. cDNA was made in eight separate reactions per sample. TCRdb reprocessed the 5' RACE reads and keeps a single row for each CDR3 protein, giving no DNA. This repertoire includes around 410,000 distinct CDR3 sequences. The CDR3 is made up of 17 amino acids. Germline V CDR1 and CDR2: SGDLS, YYNGEE. Sequencing was performed on blood. The receptor comes from a human donor with ulcerative colitis or Crohn's disease, or a healthy co-twin of an affected twin (not recorded which). The rearrangement uses TRBV9 and TRBJ2-3; TCRdb reports TRBD2, a call that lacks DNA to check it against. The CDR3 region is CASSTRTSGRLADTQYF. Using reference TRBV9 and TRBJ2-3 for the parts outside the CDR3, the full variable domain is DSGVTQTPKHLITATGQRVTLRCSPRSGDLSVYWYQQSLDQGLQFLIQYYNGEERAKGNILERFSAQQFPDLHSELNLSSLELGDSALYFCASSTRTSGRLADTQYFGPGTRLTVL.